This T cell receptor beta chain originates from a study of T cells in Graves' hyperthyroidism and ophthalmopathy. Study-wide results and limits: Clonotypes that were expanded in thyroid above 0.001 mostly appeared in blood too.

The CDR3 extends over 15 amino acids. V was pared by 6 bases and J by 3 bases, with 17 bases between. Germline CDR1 is MNHEY and CDR2 is SVGEGT. This clonotype was seen at least ten times. Its specificity is unknown. RNA transcripts gave rise to amplified TCR beta CDR3 regions. The HTBI set primed first-round TCR CDR3 RT-PCR. TCRdb re-derived calls from the multiplex PCR reads in MiXCR, one entry per CDR3 protein. This table has fewer than 350,000 distinct CDR3 sequences, roughly 15% appearing once. Graves' hyperthyroidism showing no ophthalmopathy progression within 18 months was considered stable. Clinical symptoms, serum thyroxine and TRAb, thyroid ultrasound and orbital computed tomography together formed the diagnostic basis.

Sequencing used blood. This chain uses TRBV6-2 or TRBV6-3 with TRBJ1-1, with a weak D call TRBD1 (6 bases). The TCR sequence derives from a woman aged 40-49 years with Graves' hyperthyroidism. The CDR3 DNA reads as TGTGCCAGCAGGAGGGGGGAGCCGATGGACACTGAAGCTTTCTTT. Translated: CASRRGEPMDTEAFF.